The 3 T cell receptor beta chains below all came from one sample that was sequenced in a study of cytomegalovirus exposure and HLA in healthy donors. In the PCR, 60 Vbeta and 13 Jbeta primers were used. Measured with immunoSEQ multiplex PCR; TCRdb has only the in-frame clones, and not every one. Here the sample spans around 150,000 clones, about 81% being singletons. The sample was PBMCs. The receptors here all came from a woman aged 45-65 years in good health and CMV-seropositive.

As to this clone: Distinct nucleotide sequences in the sample also encode this CDR3. The chain combines TRBV5-1 with TRBJ1-4; 10 nucleotides line up with TRBD1. Unmatched junction bases numbered 3, after V lost 4 bases and J lost 6 bases. Germline assignment: CDR1 SGHRS and CDR2 YFSETQ. The CDR3 loop spans 14 amino acids. This CDR3 reads CASSPGQGDEKLFF. The CDR3 nucleotides are TGCGCCAGCAGCCCCGGACAGGGGGATGAAAAACTGTTTTTT.

V and J are TRBV7-9 and TRBJ2-2; 9 nucleotides line up with TRBD2. This CDR3 region has 19 residues. V shed 8 bases and J 0 bases; nucleotides not matched to a gene: 16. The V gene's germline CDR1 is SEHNR and CDR2 FQNEAQ (reference sequence). The CDR3 reads CASPSLGSGGPANTGELFF. The DNA for the CDR3 is TGTGCCAGCCCCAGTCTGGGTAGCGGGGGTCCCGCGAACACCGGGGAGCTGTTTTTT.

The chain employs TRBV15 and TRBJ2-4, with D possibly being TRBD2 (5 bases). Trimming stripped 2 bases from V and 4 bases from J, with 9 bases between. From germline, CDR1 is LNHNV and CDR2 YYDKDF (reference sequence). CDR3 length: 14 amino acids. This CDR3 is CATSRKSGKNIQYF. The CDR3 coding sequence is TGTGCCACCAGCAGAAAGAGCGGTAAAAACATTCAGTACTTC.